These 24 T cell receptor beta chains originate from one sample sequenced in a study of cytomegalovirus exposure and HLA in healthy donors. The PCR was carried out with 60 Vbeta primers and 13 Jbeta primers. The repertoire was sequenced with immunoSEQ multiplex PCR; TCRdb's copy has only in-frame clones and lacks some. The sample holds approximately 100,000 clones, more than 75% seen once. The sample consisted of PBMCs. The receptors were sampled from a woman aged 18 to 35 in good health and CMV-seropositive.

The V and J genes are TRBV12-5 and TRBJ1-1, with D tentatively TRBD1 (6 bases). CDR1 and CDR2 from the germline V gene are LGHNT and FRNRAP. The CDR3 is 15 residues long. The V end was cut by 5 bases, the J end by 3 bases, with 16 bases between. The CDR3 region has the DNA TGTGCTAGTGGTATACAGTTACAGGGAGACACTGAAGCTTTCTTT. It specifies CASGIQLQGDTEAFF. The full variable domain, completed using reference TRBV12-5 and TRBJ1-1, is DARVTQTPRHKVTEMGQEVTMRCQPILGHNTVFWYRQTMMQGLELLAYFRNRAPLDDSGMPKDRFSAEMPDATLATLKIQPSEPRDSAVYFCASGIQLQGDTEAFFGQGTRLTVV.

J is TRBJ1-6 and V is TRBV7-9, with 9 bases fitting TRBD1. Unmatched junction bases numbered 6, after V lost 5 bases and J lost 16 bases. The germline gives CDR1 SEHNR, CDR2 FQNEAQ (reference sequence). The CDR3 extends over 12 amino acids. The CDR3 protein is CASSSGTGTLHF. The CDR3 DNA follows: TGTGCCAGCAGCAGCGGGACAGGGACGCTCCACTTT.

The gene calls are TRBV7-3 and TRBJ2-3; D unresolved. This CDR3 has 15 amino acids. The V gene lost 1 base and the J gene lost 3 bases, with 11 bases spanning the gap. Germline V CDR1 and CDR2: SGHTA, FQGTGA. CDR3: CASSLRASRTDTQYF. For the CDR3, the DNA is TGTGCCAGCAGCTTAAGGGCGTCGCGTACAGATACGCAGTATTTT.

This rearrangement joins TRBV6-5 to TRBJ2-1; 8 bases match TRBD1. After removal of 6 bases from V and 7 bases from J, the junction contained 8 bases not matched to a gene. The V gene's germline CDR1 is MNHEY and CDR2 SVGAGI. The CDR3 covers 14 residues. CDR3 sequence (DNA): TGTGCCAGCAGGCAGAGACAGGGGAGGAATGAGCAGTTCTTC. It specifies CASRQRQGRNEQFF.

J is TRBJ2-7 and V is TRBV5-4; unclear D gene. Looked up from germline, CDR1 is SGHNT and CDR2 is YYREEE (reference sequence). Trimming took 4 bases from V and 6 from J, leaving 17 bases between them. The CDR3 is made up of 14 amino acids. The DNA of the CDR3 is TGTGCCAGCAGCCCCCTGGCGGCGGTGGGCGAGCAGTACTTC. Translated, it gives CASSPLAAVGEQYF.

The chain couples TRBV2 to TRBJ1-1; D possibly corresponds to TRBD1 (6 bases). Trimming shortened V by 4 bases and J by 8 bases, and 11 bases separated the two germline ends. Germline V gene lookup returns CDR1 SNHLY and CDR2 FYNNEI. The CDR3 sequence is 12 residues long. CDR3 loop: CASSVVGTEAFF. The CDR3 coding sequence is TGTGCCAGCAGTGTTGTCGGGACAGAAGCTTTCTTT.

The CDR3 region is CASSVDQDYYEQYF. For the CDR3, the DNA is TGTGCCAGCAGCGTAGACCAGGACTACTACGAGCAGTACTTC. The J gene is TRBJ2-7, the V gene TRBV9, with a weak D call TRBD2 (6 bases). The CDR3 has 14 amino acids. CDR1 and CDR2 (germline): SGDLS, YYNGEE. V was cut by 0 bases and J by 3 bases, with 10 bases left in between.

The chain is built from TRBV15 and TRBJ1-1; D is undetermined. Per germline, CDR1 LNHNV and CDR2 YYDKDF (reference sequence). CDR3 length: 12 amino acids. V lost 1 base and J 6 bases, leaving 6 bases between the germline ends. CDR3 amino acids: CATSRVRAEAFF. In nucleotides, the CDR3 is TGTGCCACCAGCAGAGTGAGGGCTGAAGCTTTCTTT.

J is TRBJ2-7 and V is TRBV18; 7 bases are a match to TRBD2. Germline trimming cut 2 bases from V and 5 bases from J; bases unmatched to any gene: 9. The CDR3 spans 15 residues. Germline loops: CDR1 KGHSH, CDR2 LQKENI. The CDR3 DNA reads TGTGCCAGCTCACCAAGGGCGGGAGTGGGTGACGAGCAGTACTTC. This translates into CASSPRAGVGDEQYF.

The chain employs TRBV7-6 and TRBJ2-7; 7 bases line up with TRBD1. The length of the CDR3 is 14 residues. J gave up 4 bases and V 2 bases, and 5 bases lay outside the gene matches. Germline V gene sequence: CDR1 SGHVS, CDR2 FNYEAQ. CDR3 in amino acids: CASSLRDRQYEQYF. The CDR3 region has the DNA TGTGCCAGCAGCTTAAGGGACAGACAATACGAGCAGTACTTC.

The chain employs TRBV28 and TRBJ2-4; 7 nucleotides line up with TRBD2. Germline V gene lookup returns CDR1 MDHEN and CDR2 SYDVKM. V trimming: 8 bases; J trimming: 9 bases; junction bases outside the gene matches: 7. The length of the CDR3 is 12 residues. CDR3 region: CASGLVGGIQYF. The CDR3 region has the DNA TGTGCCAGCGGACTAGTGGGGGGCATTCAGTACTTC. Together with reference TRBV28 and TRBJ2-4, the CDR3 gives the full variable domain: DVKVTQSSRYLVKRTGEKVFLECVQDMDHENMFWYRQDPGLGLRLIYFSYDVKMKEKGDIPEGYSVSREKKERFSLILESASTNQTSMYLCASGLVGGIQYFGAGTRLSVL.

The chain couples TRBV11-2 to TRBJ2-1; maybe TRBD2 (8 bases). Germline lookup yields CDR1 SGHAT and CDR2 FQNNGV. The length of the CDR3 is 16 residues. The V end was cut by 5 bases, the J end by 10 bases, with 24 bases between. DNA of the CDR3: TGTGCCAGCAGCCCAAGGGGGCAGCGGGGGACCGGGGAGCAGTTCTTC. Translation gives CASSPRGQRGTGEQFF. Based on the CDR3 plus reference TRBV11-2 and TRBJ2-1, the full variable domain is EAGVAQSPRYKIIEKRQSVAFWCNPISGHATLYWYQQILGQGPKLLIQFQNNGVVDDSQLPKDRFSAERLKGVDSTLKIQPAKLEDSAVYLCASSPRGQRGTGEQFFGPGTRLTVL.

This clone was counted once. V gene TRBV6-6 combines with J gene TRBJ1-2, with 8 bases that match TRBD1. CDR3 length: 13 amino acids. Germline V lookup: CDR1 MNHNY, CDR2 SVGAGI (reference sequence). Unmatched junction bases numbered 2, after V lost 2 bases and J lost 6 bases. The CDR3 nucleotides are TGTGCCAGCAGTTACGCAGGGGGCGATGGCTACACCTTC. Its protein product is CASSYAGGDGYTF.

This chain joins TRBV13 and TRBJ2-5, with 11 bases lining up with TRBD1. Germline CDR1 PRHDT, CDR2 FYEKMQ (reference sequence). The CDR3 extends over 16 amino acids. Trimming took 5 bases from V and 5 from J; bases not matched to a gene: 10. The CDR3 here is CASSARDRGYPETQYF. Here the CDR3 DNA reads TGTGCCAGCAGCGCACGGGACAGGGGGTATCCTGAGACCCAGTACTTC.

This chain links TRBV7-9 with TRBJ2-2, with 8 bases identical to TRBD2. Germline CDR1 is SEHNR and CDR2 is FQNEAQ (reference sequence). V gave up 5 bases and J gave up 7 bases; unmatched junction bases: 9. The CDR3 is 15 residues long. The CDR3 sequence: CASSIRSGSIGELFF. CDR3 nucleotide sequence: TGTGCCAGCAGCATAAGAAGCGGGAGTATCGGGGAGCTGTTTTTT.

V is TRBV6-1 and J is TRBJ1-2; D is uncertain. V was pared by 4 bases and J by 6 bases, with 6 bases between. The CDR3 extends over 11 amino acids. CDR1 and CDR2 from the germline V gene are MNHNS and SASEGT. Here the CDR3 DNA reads TGTGCCAGCAGTGCTCTTGATGGCTACACCTTC. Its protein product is CASSALDGYTF.

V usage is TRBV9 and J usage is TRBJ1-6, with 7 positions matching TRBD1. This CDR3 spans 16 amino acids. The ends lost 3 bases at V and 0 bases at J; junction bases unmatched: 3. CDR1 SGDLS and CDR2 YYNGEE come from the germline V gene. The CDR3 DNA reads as TGTGCCAGCAGCGACAGGGGAAGCTCCTATAATTCACCCCTCCACTTT. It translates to CASSDRGSSYNSPLHF. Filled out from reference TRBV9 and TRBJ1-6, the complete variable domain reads DSGVTQTPKHLITATGQRVTLRCSPRSGDLSVYWYQQSLDQGLQFLIQYYNGEERAKGNILERFSAQQFPDLHSELNLSSLELGDSALYFCASSDRGSSYNSPLHFGNGTRLTVT.

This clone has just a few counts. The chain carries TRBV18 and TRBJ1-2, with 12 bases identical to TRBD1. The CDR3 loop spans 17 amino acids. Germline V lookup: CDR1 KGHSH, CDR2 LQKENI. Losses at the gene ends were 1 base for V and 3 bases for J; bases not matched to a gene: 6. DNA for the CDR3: TGTGCCAGCTCACCACGGGACAGGGGGCCTGGTCACTATGGCTACACCTTC. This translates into CASSPRDRGPGHYGYTF.

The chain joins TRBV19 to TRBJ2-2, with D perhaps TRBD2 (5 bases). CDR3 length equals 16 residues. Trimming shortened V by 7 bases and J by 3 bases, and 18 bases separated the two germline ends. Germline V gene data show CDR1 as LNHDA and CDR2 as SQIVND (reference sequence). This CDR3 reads CASTYGLVADTGELFF. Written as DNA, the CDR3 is TGTGCCAGTACCTACGGACTCGTAGCCGACACCGGGGAGCTGTTTTTT.

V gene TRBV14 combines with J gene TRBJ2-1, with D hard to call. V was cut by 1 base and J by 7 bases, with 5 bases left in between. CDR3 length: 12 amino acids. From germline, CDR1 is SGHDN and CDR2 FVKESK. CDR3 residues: CASSQVGNEQFF. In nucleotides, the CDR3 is TGTGCCAGCAGCCAAGTCGGGAATGAGCAGTTCTTC.

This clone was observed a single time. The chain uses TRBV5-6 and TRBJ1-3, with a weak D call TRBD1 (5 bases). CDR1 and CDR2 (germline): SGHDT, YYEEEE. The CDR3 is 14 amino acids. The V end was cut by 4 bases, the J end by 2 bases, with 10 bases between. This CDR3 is CASSLGDPGNTIYF. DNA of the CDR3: TGTGCCAGCAGCCTAGGGGATCCTGGAAACACCATATATTTT.

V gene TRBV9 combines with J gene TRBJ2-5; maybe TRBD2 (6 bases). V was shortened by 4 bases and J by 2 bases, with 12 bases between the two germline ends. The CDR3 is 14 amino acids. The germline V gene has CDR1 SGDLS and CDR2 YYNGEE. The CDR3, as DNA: TGTGCCAGCAGCCTTGCGGGGTCTCAAGAGACCCAGTACTTC. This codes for CASSLAGSQETQYF.

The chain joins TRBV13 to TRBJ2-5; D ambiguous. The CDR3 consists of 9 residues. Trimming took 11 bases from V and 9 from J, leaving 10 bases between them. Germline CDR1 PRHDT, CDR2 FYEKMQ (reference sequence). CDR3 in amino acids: CAPTLSQYF. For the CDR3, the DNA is TGTGCCCCGACACTGTCCCAGTACTTC.

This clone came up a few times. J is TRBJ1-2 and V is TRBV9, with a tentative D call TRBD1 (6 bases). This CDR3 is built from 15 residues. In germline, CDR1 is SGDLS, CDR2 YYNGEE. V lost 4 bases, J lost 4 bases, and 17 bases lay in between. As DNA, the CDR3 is TGTGCCAGCAGCACAACTATTGGACAGTCCTATGGCTACACCTTC. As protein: CASSTTIGQSYGYTF.